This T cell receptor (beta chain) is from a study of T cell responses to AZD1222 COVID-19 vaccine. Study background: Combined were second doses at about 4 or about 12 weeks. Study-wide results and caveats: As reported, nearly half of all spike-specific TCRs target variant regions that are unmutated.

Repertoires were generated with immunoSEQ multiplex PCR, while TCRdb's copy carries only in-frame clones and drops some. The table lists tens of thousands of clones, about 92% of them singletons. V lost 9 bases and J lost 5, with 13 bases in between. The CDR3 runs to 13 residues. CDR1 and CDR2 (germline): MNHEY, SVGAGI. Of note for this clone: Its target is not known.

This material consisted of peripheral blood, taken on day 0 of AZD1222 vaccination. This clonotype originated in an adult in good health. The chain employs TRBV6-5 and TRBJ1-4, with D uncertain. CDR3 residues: CARSVGRNEKLFF. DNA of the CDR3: TGTGCCAGAAGCGTTGGGAGAAATGAAAAACTGTTTTTT.